This T cell receptor (beta chain) was profiled in a study of T cells in Graves' hyperthyroidism and ophthalmopathy. Study background: Peripheral blood was acquired at first diagnosis, ahead of any therapy whatsoever. Study-level points and caveats: Most thyroid clonotypes with frequency above 0.001 were detected in blood.

This clonotype was recorded at least ten times. Its specificity is not known. Ophthalmopathy in the patients scored at least 3 on Clinical Activity Score and at least 4 on NOSPECS grade, lasting under 3 months. Using RNA transcripts as the source, TCR beta CDR3 regions were amplified. The HTBI set primed first-round TCR CDR3 RT-PCR. TCRdb itself ran the multiplex PCR reads through MiXCR, one entry per CDR3 protein. The sample records about 590,000 distinct CDR3 sequences, approximately 15% being singletons. The V gene's germline CDR1 is DFQATT and CDR2 SNEGSKA (reference sequence). This CDR3 is 14 amino acids long. The V and J ends lost 5 bases and 7 bases, in that order; junction bases with no gene match: 10.

The specimen sequenced was blood. The gene calls are TRBV20-1 and TRBJ2-7; 11 nucleotides align to TRBD2. The TCR was taken from a woman aged 18-35 years with Graves' ophthalmopathy. CDR3 in amino acids: CSAPGLAGGREQYF. CDR3 nucleotides: TGCAGTGCTCCAGGGCTAGCGGGAGGAAGGGAGCAGTACTTC.